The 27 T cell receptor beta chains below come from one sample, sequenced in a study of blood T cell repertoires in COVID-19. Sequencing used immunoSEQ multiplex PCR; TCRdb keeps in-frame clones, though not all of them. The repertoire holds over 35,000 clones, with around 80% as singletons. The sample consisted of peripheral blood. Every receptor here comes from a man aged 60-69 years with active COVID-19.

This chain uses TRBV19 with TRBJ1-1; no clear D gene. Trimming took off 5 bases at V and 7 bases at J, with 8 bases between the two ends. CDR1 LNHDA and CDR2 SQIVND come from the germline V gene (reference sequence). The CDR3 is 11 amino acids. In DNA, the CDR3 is TGTGCCAGTAGTTTCGACTTTGAAGCTTTCTTT. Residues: CASSFDFEAFF.

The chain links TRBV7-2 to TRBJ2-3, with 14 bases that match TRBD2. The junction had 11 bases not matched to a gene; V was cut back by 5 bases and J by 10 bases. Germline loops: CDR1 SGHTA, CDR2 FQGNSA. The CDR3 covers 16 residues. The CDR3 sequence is CASSPGTSGGGNAQYF. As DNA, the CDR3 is TGTGCCAGCAGCCCTGGGACTAGCGGGGGAGGGAACGCGCAGTATTTT.

The CDR3 protein is CASSHRVRGYTF. The CDR3 DNA reads TGTGCCAGCAGTCACAGGGTCCGTGGCTACACCTTC. J is TRBJ1-2 and V is TRBV6-5, with D possibly being TRBD1 (6 bases). This CDR3 contains 12 residues. Trimming cost V 5 bases and J 7 bases, with 11 bases left between them. The germline V gene encodes CDR1 MNHEY and CDR2 SVGAGI.

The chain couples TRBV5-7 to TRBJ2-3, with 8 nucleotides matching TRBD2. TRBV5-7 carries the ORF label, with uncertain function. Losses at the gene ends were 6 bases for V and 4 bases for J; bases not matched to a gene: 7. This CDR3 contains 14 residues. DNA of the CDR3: TGTGCCAGCATCCCTCGGGGGGGGTCAGATACGCAGTATTTT. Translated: CASIPRGGSDTQYF.

The CDR3 protein is CASRILGAREAFF. CDR3 nucleotide sequence: TGTGCCAGTAGAATACTTGGGGCGCGGGAAGCTTTCTTT. V gene TRBV19 combines with J gene TRBJ1-1; a possible D gene is TRBD1 (5 bases). Germline lookup yields CDR1 LNHDA and CDR2 SQIVND (reference sequence). Trimming shortened V by 6 bases and J by 8 bases, and 16 bases separated the two germline ends. The length of the CDR3 is 13 residues. The variable domain in full, with the rest retrieved from reference TRBV19 and TRBJ1-1, is DGGITQSPKYLFRKEGQNVTLSCEQNLNHDAMYWYRQDPGQGLRLIYYSQIVNDFQKGDIAEGYSVSREKKESFPLTVTSAQKNPTAFYLCASRILGAREAFFGQGTRLTVV.

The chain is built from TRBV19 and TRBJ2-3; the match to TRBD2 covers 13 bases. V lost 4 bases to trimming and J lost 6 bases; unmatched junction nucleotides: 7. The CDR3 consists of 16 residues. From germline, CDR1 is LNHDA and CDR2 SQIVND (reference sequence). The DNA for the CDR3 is TGTGCCAGTAGTACCTGGACTAGCGGGGGAGTGGATACGCAGTATTTT. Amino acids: CASSTWTSGGVDTQYF.

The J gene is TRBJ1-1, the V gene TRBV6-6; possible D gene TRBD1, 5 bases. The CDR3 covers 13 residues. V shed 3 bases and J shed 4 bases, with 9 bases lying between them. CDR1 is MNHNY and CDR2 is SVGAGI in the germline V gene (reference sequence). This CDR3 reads CASSYAGGTEAFF. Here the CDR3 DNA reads TGTGCCAGCAGTTATGCCGGGGGCACTGAAGCTTTCTTT.

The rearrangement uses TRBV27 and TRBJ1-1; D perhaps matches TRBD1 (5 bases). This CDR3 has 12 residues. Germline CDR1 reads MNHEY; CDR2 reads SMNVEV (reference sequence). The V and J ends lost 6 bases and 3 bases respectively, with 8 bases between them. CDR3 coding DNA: TGTGCCAGCAGCTCGGGGGACACTGAAGCTTTCTTT. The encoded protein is CASSSGDTEAFF.

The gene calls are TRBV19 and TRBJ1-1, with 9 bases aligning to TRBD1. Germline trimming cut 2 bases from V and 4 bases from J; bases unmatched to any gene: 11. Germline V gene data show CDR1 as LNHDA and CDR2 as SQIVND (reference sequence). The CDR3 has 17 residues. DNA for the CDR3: TGTGCCAGTAGTATACTACAGGGGGCGGGTGGGGCCACTGAAGCTTTCTTT. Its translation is CASSILQGAGGATEAFF.

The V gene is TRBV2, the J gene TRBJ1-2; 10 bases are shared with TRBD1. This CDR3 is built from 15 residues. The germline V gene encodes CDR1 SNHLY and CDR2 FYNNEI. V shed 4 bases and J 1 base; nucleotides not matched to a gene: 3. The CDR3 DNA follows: TGTGCCAGCAGTGGACGGGACAGGGGTAACTATGGCTACACCTTC. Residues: CASSGRDRGNYGYTF.

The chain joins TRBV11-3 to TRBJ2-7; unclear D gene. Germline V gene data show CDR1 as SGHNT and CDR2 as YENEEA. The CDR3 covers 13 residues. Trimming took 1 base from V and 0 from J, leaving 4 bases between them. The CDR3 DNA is TGTGCCAGCAGCTTAGGCAGCTCCTACGAGCAGTACTTC. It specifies CASSLGSSYEQYF.

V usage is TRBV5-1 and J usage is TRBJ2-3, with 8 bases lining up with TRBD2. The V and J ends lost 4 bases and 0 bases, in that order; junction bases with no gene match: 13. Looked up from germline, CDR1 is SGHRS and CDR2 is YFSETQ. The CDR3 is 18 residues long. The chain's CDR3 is CASSRVRQRGSSTDTQYF. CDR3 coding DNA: TGCGCCAGCAGCAGGGTGAGGCAGCGGGGGTCGAGCACAGATACGCAGTATTTT.

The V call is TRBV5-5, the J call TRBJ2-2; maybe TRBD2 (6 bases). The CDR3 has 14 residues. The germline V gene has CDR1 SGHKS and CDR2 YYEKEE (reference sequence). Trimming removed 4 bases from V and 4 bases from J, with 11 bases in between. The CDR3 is CASSPGVGTGELFF. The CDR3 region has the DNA TGTGCCAGCAGCCCGGGGGTGGGCACCGGGGAGCTGTTTTTT.

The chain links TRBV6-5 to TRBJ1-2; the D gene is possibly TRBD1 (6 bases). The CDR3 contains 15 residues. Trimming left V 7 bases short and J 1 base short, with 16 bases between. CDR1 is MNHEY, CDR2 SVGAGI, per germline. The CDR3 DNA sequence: TGTGCCAGCACCCAGGGGTTTGCGTTTAACTATGGCTACACCTTC. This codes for CASTQGFAFNYGYTF.

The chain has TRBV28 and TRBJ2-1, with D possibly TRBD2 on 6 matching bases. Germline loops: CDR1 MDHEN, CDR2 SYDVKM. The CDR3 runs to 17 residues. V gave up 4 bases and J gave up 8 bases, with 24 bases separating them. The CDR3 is CASSWFITGPRGDEQFF. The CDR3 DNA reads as TGTGCCAGCAGTTGGTTTATTACGGGACCGCGGGGCGATGAGCAGTTCTTC.

CDR3 protein: CAWRGREVYEQYF. The CDR3 bases are TGTGCCTGGAGGGGGCGGGAGGTCTACGAGCAGTACTTC. The chain links TRBV30 to TRBJ2-7; 8 positions agree with TRBD2. Trimming took 3 bases from V and 3 from J; bases not matched to a gene: 4. Germline assignment: CDR1 GTSNPN and CDR2 SVGIG (reference sequence). CDR3 length: 13 amino acids. Supplemented by reference TRBV30 and TRBJ2-7, the full variable domain reads SQTIHQWPATLVQPVGSPLSLECTVEGTSNPNLYWYRQAAGRGLQLLFYSVGIGQISSEVPQNLSASRPQDRQFILSSKKLLLSDSGFYLCAWRGREVYEQYFGPGTRLTVT.

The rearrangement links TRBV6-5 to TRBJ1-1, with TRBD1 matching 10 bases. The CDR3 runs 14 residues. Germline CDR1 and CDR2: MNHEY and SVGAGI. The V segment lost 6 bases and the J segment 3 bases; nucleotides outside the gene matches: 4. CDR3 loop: CASSQDRGDTEAFF. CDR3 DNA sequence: TGTGCCAGCAGCCAGGACAGGGGGGACACTGAAGCTTTCTTT.

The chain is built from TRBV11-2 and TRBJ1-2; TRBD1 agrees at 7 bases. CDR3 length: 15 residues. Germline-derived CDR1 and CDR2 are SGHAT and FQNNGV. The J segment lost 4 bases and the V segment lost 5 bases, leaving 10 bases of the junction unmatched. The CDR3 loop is CASSARGTDIYGYTF. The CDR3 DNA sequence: TGTGCCAGCAGCGCAAGAGGGACAGACATCTATGGCTACACCTTC.

This CDR3 reads CASKNGGGRTADTQYF. The CDR3 DNA reads as TGTGCCAGCAAGAATGGGGGCGGGAGGACAGCAGATACGCAGTATTTT. This chain connects TRBV27 to TRBJ2-3; 8 nucleotides align to TRBD2. The CDR3 runs to 16 residues. Germline lookup yields CDR1 MNHEY and CDR2 SMNVEV (reference sequence). The J segment lost 4 bases and the V segment lost 7 bases, leaving 13 bases of the junction unmatched.

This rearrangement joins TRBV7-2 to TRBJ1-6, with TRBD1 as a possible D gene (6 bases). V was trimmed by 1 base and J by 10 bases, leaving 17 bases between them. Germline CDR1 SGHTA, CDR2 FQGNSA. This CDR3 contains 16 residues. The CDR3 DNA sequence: TGTGCCAGCAGCTTAGTGGGGGCAGGGGAGCGGTCACCCCTCCACTTT. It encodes CASSLVGAGERSPLHF.

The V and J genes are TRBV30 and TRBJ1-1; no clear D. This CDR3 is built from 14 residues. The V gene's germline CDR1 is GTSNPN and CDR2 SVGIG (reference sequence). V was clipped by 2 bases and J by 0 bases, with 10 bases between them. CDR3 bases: TGTGCCTGGAGTAACGGGGTAGTGAACACTGAAGCTTTCTTT. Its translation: CAWSNGVVNTEAFF.

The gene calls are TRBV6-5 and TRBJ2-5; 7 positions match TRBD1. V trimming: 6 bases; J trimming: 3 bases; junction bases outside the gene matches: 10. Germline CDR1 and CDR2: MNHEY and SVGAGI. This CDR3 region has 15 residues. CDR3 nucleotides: TGTGCCAGCAGCTCGGGACAGTTAATTAAAGAGACCCAGTACTTC. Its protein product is CASSSGQLIKETQYF.

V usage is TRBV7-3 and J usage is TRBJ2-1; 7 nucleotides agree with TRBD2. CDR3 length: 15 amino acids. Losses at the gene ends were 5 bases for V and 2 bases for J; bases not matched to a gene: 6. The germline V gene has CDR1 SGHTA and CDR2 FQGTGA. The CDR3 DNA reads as TGTGCCAGCAGCGGGGGGGACCCCGCCTACAATGAGCAGTTCTTC. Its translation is CASSGGDPAYNEQFF.

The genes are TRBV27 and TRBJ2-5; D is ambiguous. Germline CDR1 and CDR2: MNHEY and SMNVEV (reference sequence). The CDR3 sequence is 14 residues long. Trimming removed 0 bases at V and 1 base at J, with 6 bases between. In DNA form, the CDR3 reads TGTGCCAGCAGTTTATCCGCCAGCCAAGAGACCCAGTACTTC. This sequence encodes CASSLSASQETQYF.

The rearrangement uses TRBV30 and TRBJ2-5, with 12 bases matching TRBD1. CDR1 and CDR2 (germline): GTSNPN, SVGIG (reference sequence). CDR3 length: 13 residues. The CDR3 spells CAWDRGLVETQYF. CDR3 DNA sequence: TGTGCATGGGACAGGGGGCTCGTAGAGACCCAGTACTTC.

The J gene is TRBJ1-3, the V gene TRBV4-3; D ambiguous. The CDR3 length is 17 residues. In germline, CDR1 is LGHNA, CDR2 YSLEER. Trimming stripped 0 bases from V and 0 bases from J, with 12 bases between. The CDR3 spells CASSQEEARYSGNTIYF. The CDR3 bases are TGCGCCAGCAGCCAAGAAGAGGCCCGGTACTCTGGAAACACCATATATTTT.

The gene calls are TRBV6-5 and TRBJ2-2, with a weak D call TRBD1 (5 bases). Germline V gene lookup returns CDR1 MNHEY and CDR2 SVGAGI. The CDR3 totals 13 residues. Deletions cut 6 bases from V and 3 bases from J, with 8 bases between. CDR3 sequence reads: CASRPRDTGELFF. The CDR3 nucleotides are TGTGCCAGCAGGCCCAGGGACACCGGGGAGCTGTTTTTT.